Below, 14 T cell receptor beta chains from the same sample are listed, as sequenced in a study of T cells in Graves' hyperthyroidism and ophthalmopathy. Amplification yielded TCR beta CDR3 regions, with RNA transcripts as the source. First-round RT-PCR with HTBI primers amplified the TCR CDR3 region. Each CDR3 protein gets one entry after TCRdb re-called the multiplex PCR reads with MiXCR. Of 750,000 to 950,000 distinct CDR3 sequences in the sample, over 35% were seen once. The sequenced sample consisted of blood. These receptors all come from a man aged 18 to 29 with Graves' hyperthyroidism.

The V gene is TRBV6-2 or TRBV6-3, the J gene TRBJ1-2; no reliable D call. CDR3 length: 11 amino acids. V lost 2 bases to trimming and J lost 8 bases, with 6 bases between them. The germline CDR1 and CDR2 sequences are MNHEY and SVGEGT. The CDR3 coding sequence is TGTGCCAGCAGTTACCCACGGGGCTACACCTTC. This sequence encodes CASSYPRGYTF.

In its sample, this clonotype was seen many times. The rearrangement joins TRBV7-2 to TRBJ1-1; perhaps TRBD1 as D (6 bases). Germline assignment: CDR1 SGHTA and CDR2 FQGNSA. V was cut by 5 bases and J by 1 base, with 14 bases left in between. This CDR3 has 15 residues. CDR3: CASSQMTGSNTEAFF. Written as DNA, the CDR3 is TGTGCCAGCAGCCAAATGACAGGTTCGAACACTGAAGCTTTCTTT.

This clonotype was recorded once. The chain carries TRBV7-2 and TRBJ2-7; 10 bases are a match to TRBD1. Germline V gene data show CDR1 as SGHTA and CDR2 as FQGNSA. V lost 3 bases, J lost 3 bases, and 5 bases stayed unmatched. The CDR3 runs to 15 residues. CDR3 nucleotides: TGTGCCAGCAGCTTCGGGACAGGGGATGGCTACGAGCAGTACTTC. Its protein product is CASSFGTGDGYEQYF.

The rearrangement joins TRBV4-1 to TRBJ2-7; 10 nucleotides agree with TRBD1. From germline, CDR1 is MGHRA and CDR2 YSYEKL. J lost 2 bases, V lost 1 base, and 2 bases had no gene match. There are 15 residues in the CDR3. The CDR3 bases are TGCGCCAGCAGCCAAGGGACAGGGGGGGCCTACGAGCAGTACTTC. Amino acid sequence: CASSQGTGGAYEQYF.

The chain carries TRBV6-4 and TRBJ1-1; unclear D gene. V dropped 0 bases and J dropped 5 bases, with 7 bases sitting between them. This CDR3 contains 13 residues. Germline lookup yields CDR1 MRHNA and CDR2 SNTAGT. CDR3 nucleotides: TGTGCCAGCAGTGACTCGCCTGAAACTGAAGCTTTCTTT. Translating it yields CASSDSPETEAFF.

In nucleotides, the CDR3 is TGTGCCAGCAGTGAATGGGGCGGCAACAATGAGCAGTTCTTC. This gives the protein CASSEWGGNNEQFF. V usage is TRBV7-2 and J usage is TRBJ2-1; a possible D gene is TRBD1 (5 bases). Per the germline V gene, CDR1 is SGHTA and CDR2 is FQGNSA. With 6 bases removed from V and 5 bases from J, the gap between germline ends came to 14 bases. The CDR3 is made up of 14 amino acids.

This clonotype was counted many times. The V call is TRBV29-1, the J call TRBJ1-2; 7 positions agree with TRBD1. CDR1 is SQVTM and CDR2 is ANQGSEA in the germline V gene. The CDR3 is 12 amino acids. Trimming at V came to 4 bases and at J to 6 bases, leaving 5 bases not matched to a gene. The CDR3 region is CSVVEGANGYTF. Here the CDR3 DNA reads TGCAGCGTTGTCGAGGGGGCGAATGGCTACACCTTC.

In nucleotides, the CDR3 is TGTGCCAGCAGCATCTACACCGGGGAGCTGTTTTTT. Translation: CASSIYTGELFF. V and J are TRBV7-3 and TRBJ2-2; D is ambiguous. V shed 5 bases and J shed 3 bases, with 4 bases lying between them. Looked up from germline, CDR1 is SGHTA and CDR2 is FQGTGA. The CDR3 runs to 12 residues.

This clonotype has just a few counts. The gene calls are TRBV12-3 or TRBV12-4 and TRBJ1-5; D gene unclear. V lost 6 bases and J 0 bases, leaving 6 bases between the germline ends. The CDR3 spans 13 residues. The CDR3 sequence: CASRVFSNQPQHF. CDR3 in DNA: TGTGCCAGCAGGGTTTTTAGCAATCAGCCCCAGCATTTT.

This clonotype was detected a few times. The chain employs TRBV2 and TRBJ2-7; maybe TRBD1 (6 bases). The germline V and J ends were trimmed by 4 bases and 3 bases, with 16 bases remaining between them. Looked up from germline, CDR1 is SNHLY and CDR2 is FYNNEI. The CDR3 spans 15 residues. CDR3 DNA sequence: TGTGCCAGCAGTGGGCCCGGGACACTGGGCTACGAGCAGTACTTC. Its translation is CASSGPGTLGYEQYF.

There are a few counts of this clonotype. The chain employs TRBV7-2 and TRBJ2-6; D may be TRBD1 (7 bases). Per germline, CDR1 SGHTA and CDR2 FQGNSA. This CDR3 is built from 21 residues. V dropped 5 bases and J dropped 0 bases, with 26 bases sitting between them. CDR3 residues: CASSPRRVGGQGGSGANVLTF. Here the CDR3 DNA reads TGTGCCAGCAGCCCGAGGCGTGTGGGTGGGCAGGGGGGCTCTGGGGCCAACGTCCTGACTTTC.

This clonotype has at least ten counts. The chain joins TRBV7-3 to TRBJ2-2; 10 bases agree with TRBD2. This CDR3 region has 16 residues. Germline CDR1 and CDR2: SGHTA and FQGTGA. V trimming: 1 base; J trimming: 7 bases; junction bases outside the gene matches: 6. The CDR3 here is CASSLKAGGPIGELFF. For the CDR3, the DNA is TGTGCCAGCAGCTTAAAAGCGGGAGGGCCAATCGGGGAGCTGTTTTTT.

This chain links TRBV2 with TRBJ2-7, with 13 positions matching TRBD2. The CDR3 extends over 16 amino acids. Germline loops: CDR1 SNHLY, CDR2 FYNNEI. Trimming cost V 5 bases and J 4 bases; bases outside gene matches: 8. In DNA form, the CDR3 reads TGTGCCAGCAGTTACTCTACTAGCGGGAGGGGGTACGAGCAGTACTTC. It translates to CASSYSTSGRGYEQYF.

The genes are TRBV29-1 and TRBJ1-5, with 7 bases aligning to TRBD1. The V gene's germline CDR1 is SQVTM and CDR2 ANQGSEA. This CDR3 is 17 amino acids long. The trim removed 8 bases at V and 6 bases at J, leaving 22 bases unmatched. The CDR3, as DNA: TGCAGCAGTTCGACCCTCGGGAACCCAGGGGGTAGTCAGCCCCAGCATTTT. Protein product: CSSSTLGNPGGSQPQHF. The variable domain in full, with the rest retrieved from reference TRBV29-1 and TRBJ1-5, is SAVISQKPSRDICQRGTSLTIQCQVDSQVTMMFWYRQQPGQSLTLIATANQGSEATYESGFVIDKFPISRPNLTFSTLTVSNMSPEDSSIYLCSSSTLGNPGGSQPQHFGDGTRLSIL.